These 25 T cell receptor beta chains came from one sample sequenced in a study of T cells after posttransplantation cyclophosphamide. The assay was immunoSEQ multiplex PCR, and TCRdb's table has in-frame clones only and misses some. The repertoire consists of some 38,000 clones, none detected only once. The sample was PBMCs. The receptors were gathered from a man aged 50 to 60 in good health, CMV-negative, and a related stem cell transplant donor.

In its sample, this clone was seen a few times. The genes are TRBV5-6 and TRBJ2-7; possible D gene TRBD1, 7 bases. Germline V gene data show CDR1 as SGHDT and CDR2 as YYEEEE. The length of the CDR3 is 12 residues. CDR3 nucleotides: TGTGCCAGCAGCTTACTGACAGGGACTGTTTCGGTC. This sequence encodes CASSLLTGTVSV.

This clone was counted between two and nine times. The genes are TRBV7-6 and TRBJ2-2; D perhaps matches TRBD1 (6 bases). V lost 5 bases, J lost 1 base, and 11 bases lay in between. Germline assignment: CDR1 SGHVS and CDR2 FNYEAQ. The CDR3 consists of 15 residues. CDR3 DNA sequence: TGTGCCAGCAGCCGGACAGTTGAGAACACCGGGGAGCTGTTTTTT. Residues: CASSRTVENTGELFF.

This clone was seen only a few times. CDR3 DNA sequence: TGTGCCAGCAGCGTAGGATCACAAACAACGTACAATGAGCAGTTCTTC. It yields the protein CASSVGSQTTYNEQFF. V and J are TRBV9 and TRBJ2-1; D not certain. The CDR3 is 16 amino acids. Trimming shortened V by 0 bases and J by 4 bases, and 14 bases separated the two germline ends. Germline CDR1 and CDR2: SGDLS and YYNGEE.

The table lists this clone with a few counts. The genes are TRBV5-4 and TRBJ2-5, with TRBD2 matching over 16 bases. Trimming cost V 4 bases and J 4 bases; bases outside gene matches: 10. This CDR3 comprises 18 residues. In germline, CDR1 is SGHNT, CDR2 YYREEE (reference sequence). The CDR3 DNA is TGTGCCAGCAGCATGGGGACTAGCGGGGGGGCGGGGTTAGAGACCCAGTACTTC. The encoded protein is CASSMGTSGGAGLETQYF. The variable domain in full, with the rest retrieved from reference TRBV5-4 and TRBJ2-5, is ETGVTQSPTHLIKTRGQQVTLRCSSQSGHNTVSWYQQALGQGPQFIFQYYREEENGRGNFPPRFSGLQFPNYSSELNVNALELDDSALYLCASSMGTSGGAGLETQYFGPGTRLLVL.

This clone was recorded many times. V is TRBV6-1 and J is TRBJ2-3; 8 bases line up with TRBD1. With 6 bases clipped from V and 5 bases from J, the junction kept 10 bases outside the gene matches. This CDR3 is built from 15 residues. CDR1 and CDR2 (germline): MNHNS, SASEGT. CDR3 sequence: CASSSTGGWGDTQYF. Written as DNA, the CDR3 is TGTGCCAGCAGCTCCACAGGGGGGTGGGGAGATACGCAGTATTTT.

This clone was seen many times. The rearrangement joins TRBV9 to TRBJ2-1; maybe TRBD2 (6 bases). The CDR3 covers 14 residues. In germline, CDR1 is SGDLS, CDR2 YYNGEE. Trimming shortened V by 1 base and J by 3 bases, and 8 bases separated the two germline ends. The DNA for the CDR3 is TGTGCCAGCAGCGTAACGGGACTCTACAATGAGCAGTTCTTC. Translated: CASSVTGLYNEQFF. Supplemented by reference TRBV9 and TRBJ2-1, the full variable domain reads DSGVTQTPKHLITATGQRVTLRCSPRSGDLSVYWYQQSLDQGLQFLIQYYNGEERAKGNILERFSAQQFPDLHSELNLSSLELGDSALYFCASSVTGLYNEQFFGPGTRLTVL.

This clone was detected many times. V is TRBV6-5 and J is TRBJ1-3, with no clear D. The germline V gene has CDR1 MNHEY and CDR2 SVGAGI. Trimming took off 8 bases at V and 1 base at J, with 9 bases between the two ends. The CDR3 is made up of 13 amino acids. This chain's CDR3 is CASSRSSGNTIYF. The CDR3 DNA follows: TGTGCCAGCTCGCGTTCTTCTGGAAACACCATATATTTT.

This clone was seen repeatedly, ten times or more. V is TRBV5-1 and J is TRBJ2-1; 10 bases align to TRBD2. Germline CDR1 is SGHRS and CDR2 is YFSETQ. The CDR3 is 16 residues long. The J segment lost 4 bases and the V segment lost 1 base, leaving 5 bases of the junction unmatched. CDR3 loop: CASSLHLAGAYNEQFF. As DNA, the CDR3 is TGCGCCAGCAGCTTGCATCTAGCGGGAGCTTACAATGAGCAGTTCTTC.

The sample holds many counts of this clone. V and J are TRBV10-3 and TRBJ2-7; TRBD2 is a possible D gene (6 bases). V was trimmed by 2 bases and J by 6 bases, leaving 11 bases between them. The CDR3 is made up of 13 amino acids. CDR1 and CDR2 (germline): ENHRY, SYGVKD. The CDR3 sequence: CAISERDLSEQYF. The CDR3 bases are TGTGCCATCAGTGAGCGGGACTTAAGCGAGCAGTACTTC.

In this sample, this clone turned up many times. V gene TRBV29-1 combines with J gene TRBJ1-6; 9 nucleotides agree with TRBD1. CDR3 size: 19 residues. The trim removed 3 bases at V and 0 bases at J, leaving 12 bases unmatched. Germline loops: CDR1 SQVTM, CDR2 ANQGSEA. CDR3 in DNA: TGCAGCGTTGATGGGACAGGGATGATAGAAGGCTCCTATAATTCACCCCTCCACTTT. It is translated as CSVDGTGMIEGSYNSPLHF. Full variable domain (missing parts from reference TRBV29-1 and TRBJ1-6): SAVISQKPSRDICQRGTSLTIQCQVDSQVTMMFWYRQQPGQSLTLIATANQGSEATYESGFVIDKFPISRPNLTFSTLTVSNMSPEDSSIYLCSVDGTGMIEGSYNSPLHFGNGTRLTVT.

This clone appeared many times. V is TRBV21-1 and J is TRBJ2-3; TRBD1, the table's D call, was not compared with the DNA. TRBV21-1 is recorded as a pseudogene. There are 14 residues in the CDR3. In DNA form, the CDR3 reads TGTGCCAGCAGCCCACCACAGGGGGTGGATACGCAGTATTTT. This codes for CASSPPQGVDTQYF.

In its sample, this clone was seen many times. The chain carries TRBV19 and TRBJ1-2; no clear D gene. This CDR3 contains 16 residues. Looked up from germline, CDR1 is LNHDA and CDR2 is SQIVND (reference sequence). V was trimmed by 0 bases and J by 3 bases, leaving 14 bases between them. The CDR3 spells CASSIEFRVVDYGYTF. DNA for the CDR3: TGTGCCAGTAGTATAGAATTTCGGGTCGTGGACTATGGCTACACCTTC.

This clone came up a few times. This chain joins TRBV13 and TRBJ2-1; 8 bases match TRBD1. J gave up 0 bases and V 3 bases, and 10 bases lay outside the gene matches. Germline CDR1 and CDR2: PRHDT and FYEKMQ (reference sequence). The CDR3 totals 18 residues. The CDR3 reads CASSFRDRLWGSYNEQFF. In DNA form, the CDR3 reads TGTGCCAGCAGCTTCCGGGACAGGCTCTGGGGCTCCTACAATGAGCAGTTCTTC.

This clone was counted at least ten times. This chain connects TRBV19 to TRBJ2-1, with TRBD2 matching over 10 bases. V was clipped by 7 bases and J by 8 bases; unmatched bases: 23. In germline, CDR1 is LNHDA, CDR2 SQIVND (reference sequence). This CDR3 spans 19 amino acids. As DNA, the CDR3 is TGTGCCAGTACACGATTTCGCGGGGCTAGCGGGAGTTCTGTTGATGAGCAGTTCTTC. Its protein product is CASTRFRGASGSSVDEQFF.

This clone was picked up many times. This rearrangement joins TRBV19 to TRBJ2-3; the D gene is possibly TRBD1 (5 bases). The V end lost 5 bases, the J end lost 5 bases, and 8 bases lay between the germline ends. Germline assignment: CDR1 LNHDA and CDR2 SQIVND (reference sequence). This CDR3 comprises 12 residues. The CDR3 protein is CASSQGVDTQYF. CDR3 coding DNA: TGTGCCAGTAGTCAAGGGGTAGATACGCAGTATTTT.

This clone was detected many times. The rearrangement uses TRBV27 and TRBJ2-7, with D possibly TRBD2 on 5 matching bases. The V end lost 8 bases, the J end lost 2 bases, and 10 bases lay between the germline ends. The CDR3 loop spans 12 amino acids. Germline V lookup: CDR1 MNHEY, CDR2 SMNVEV (reference sequence). The CDR3 DNA sequence: TGTGCCAGCTGGACTGTTCCCTACGAGCAGTACTTC. Residues: CASWTVPYEQYF.

There are a few counts of this clone. The V call is TRBV7-2, the J call TRBJ1-2, with 11 nucleotides matching TRBD1. Germline-derived CDR1 and CDR2 are SGHTA and FQGNSA. This CDR3 spans 15 amino acids. The junction had 7 bases not matched to a gene; V was cut back by 4 bases and J by 6 bases. CDR3 in DNA: TGTGCCAGCAGCTCTTTGGGGACAGGGGGGAATGGCTACACCTTC. Translating it yields CASSSLGTGGNGYTF.

At least ten counts were recorded for this clone. The genes are TRBV5-8 and TRBJ2-3; D remains unclear. V gave up 1 base and J gave up 6 bases, with 9 bases separating them. The germline V gene has CDR1 SGHTS and CDR2 YDEGEE. This CDR3 comprises 13 residues. CDR3 in DNA: TGTGCCAGCAGCTTGACCAGGCACGATACGCAGTATTTT. Protein product: CASSLTRHDTQYF.

This clone was recorded many times. V usage is TRBV27 and J usage is TRBJ2-7; D gene unclear. CDR3 length: 12 amino acids. Trimming removed 5 bases from V and 6 bases from J, with 11 bases in between. Germline lookup yields CDR1 MNHEY and CDR2 SMNVEV (reference sequence). As DNA, the CDR3 is TGTGCCAGCAGTGACTCTAAGGTCGAGCAGTACTTC. Encoded protein: CASSDSKVEQYF.

The sample holds many counts of this clone. The chain employs TRBV2 and TRBJ2-1, with D possibly matching TRBD2 (6 bases). Trimming removed 7 bases at V and 8 bases at J, with 15 bases between. The CDR3 extends over 13 amino acids. Looked up from germline, CDR1 is SNHLY and CDR2 is FYNNEI. The CDR3 DNA follows: TGTGCCAGCACACTCGAGGGAGGTGATGAGCAGTTCTTC. Encoded protein: CASTLEGGDEQFF.

This clone was picked up many times. V and J are TRBV6-6 and TRBJ2-7, with a tentative D call TRBD1 (5 bases). Germline V gives CDR1 MNHNY, CDR2 SVGAGI (reference sequence). This CDR3 spans 16 amino acids. V was pared by 4 bases and J by 0 bases, with 16 bases between. The CDR3 here is CASSSNWGSDSYEQYF. As DNA, the CDR3 is TGTGCCAGCAGTTCCAACTGGGGCTCTGACTCCTACGAGCAGTACTTC.

The table lists this clone with many counts. The chain couples TRBV7-2 to TRBJ2-1; 7 nucleotides line up with TRBD1. Germline-derived CDR1 and CDR2 are SGHTA and FQGNSA. The CDR3 spans 15 residues. J gave up 2 bases and V 1 base, and 2 bases lay outside the gene matches. The CDR3 loop is CASSLDRGAYNEQFF. In DNA, the CDR3 is TGTGCCAGCAGCTTAGACAGGGGTGCCTACAATGAGCAGTTCTTC. The full variable domain, with the rest looked up from reference TRBV7-2 and TRBJ2-1, is GAGVSQSPSNKVTEKGKDVELRCDPISGHTALYWYRQSLGQGLEFLIYFQGNSAPDKSGLPSDRFSAERTGGSVSTLTIQRTQQEDSAVYLCASSLDRGAYNEQFFGPGTRLTVL.

This clone occurred many times. The rearrangement joins TRBV10-3 to TRBJ2-7; TRBD1 aligns across 7 bases. The CDR3 length is 13 residues. Trimming at V came to 6 bases and at J to 2 bases, leaving 4 bases not matched to a gene. The germline gives CDR1 ENHRY, CDR2 SYGVKD. CDR3 sequence (DNA): TGTGCCATCAGGGAAGGGACAGCCTACGAGCAGTACTTC. Its translation: CAIREGTAYEQYF.

This clone was seen at least ten times. The V gene is TRBV30, the J gene TRBJ1-3, with D maybe TRBD1 (5 bases). The CDR3 has 14 residues. CDR1 is GTSNPN, CDR2 SVGIG, per germline (reference sequence). V was pared by 1 base and J by 1 base, with 8 bases between. The CDR3 region has the DNA TGTGCCTGGAGTGGGGGGGGTTCTGGAAACACCATATATTTT. It translates to CAWSGGGSGNTIYF.

This chain joins TRBV5-5 and TRBJ2-5; tentatively, D is TRBD2 (5 bases). The J call is uncertain, as TRBJ2-7 better fits the DNA end. The CDR3 has 14 amino acids. Germline V gene sequence: CDR1 SGHKS, CDR2 YYEKEE (reference sequence). This CDR3 reads CASTRWAGIYEQYF. The CDR3 bases are TGTGCCAGCACCCGGTGGGCGGGTATCTACGAGCAGTACTTC.